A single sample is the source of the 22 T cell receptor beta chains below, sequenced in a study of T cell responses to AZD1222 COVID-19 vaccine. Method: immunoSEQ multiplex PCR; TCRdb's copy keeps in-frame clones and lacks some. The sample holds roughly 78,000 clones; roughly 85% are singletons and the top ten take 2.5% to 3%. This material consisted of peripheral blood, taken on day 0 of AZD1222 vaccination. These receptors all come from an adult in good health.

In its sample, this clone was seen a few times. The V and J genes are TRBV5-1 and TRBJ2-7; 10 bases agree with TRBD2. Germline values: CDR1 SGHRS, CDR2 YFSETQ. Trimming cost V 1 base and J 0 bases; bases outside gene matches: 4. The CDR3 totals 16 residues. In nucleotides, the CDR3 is TGCGCCAGCAGCTTGTGGGCTAGCGGGAGCTCCTACGAGCAGTACTTC. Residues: CASSLWASGSSYEQYF. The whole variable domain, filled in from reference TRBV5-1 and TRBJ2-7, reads KAGVTQTPRYLIKTRGQQVTLSCSPISGHRSVSWYQQTPGQGLQFLFEYFSETQRNKGNFPGRFSGRQFSNSRSEMNVSTLELGDSALYLCASSLWASGSSYEQYFGPGTRLTVT.

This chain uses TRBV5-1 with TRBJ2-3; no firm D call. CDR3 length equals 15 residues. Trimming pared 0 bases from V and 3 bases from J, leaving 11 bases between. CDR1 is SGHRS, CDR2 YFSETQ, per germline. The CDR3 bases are TGCGCCAGCAGCTTGGGACCCGACCCAACAGATACGCAGTATTTT. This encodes CASSLGPDPTDTQYF.

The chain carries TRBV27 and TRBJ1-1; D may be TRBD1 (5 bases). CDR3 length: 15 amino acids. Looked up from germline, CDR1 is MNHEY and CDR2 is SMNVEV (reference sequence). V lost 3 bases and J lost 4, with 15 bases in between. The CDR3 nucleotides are TGTGCCAGCAGTTTTCGGGGACGATGGATCACTGAAGCTTTCTTT. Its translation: CASSFRGRWITEAFF.

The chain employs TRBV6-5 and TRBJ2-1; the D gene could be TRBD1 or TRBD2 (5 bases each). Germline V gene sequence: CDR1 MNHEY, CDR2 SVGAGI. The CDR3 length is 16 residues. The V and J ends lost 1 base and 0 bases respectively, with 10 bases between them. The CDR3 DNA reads TGTGCCAGCAGTTACTTAGGGACGCACTCCTACAATGAGCAGTTCTTC. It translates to CASSYLGTHSYNEQFF.

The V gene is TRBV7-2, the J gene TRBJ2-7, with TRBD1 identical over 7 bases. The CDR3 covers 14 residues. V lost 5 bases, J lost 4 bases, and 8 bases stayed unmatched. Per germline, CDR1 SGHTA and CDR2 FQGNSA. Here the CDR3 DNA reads TGTGCCAGCAGCCCCTGGACAGGTCCGTACGAGCAGTACTTC. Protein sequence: CASSPWTGPYEQYF.

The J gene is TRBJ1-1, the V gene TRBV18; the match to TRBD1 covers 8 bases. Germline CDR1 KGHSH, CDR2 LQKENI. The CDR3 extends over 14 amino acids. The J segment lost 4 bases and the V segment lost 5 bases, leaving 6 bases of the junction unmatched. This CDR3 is CASSKEQGVTEAFF. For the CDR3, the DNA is TGTGCCAGCTCAAAAGAACAGGGGGTCACTGAAGCTTTCTTT.

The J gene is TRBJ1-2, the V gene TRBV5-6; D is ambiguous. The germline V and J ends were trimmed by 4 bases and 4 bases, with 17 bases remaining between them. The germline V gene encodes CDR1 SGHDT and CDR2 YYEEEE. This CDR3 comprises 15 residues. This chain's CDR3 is CASSPQVGFGYGYTF. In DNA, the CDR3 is TGTGCCAGCAGCCCACAAGTGGGTTTTGGCTATGGCTACACCTTC.

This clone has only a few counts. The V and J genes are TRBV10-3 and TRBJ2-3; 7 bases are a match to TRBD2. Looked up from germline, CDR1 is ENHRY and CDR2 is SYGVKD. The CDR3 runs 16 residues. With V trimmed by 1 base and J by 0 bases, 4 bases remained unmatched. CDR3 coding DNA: TGTGCCATCAGTGAGTACAGCGGGGAGAGCACAGATACGCAGTATTTT. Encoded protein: CAISEYSGESTDTQYF.

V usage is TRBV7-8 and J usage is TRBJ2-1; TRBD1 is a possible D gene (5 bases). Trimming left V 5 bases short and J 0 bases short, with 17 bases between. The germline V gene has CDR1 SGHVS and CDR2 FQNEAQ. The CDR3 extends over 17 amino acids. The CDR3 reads CASSPPGGARSYNEQFF. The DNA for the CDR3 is TGTGCCAGCAGCCCGCCCGGTGGGGCTCGCTCCTACAATGAGCAGTTCTTC. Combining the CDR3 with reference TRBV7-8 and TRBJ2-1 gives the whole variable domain GAGVSQSPRYKVAKRGQDVALRCDPISGHVSLFWYQQALGQGPEFLTYFQNEAQLDKSGLPSDRFFAERPEGSVSTLKIQRTQQEDSAVYLCASSPPGGARSYNEQFFGPGTRLTVL.

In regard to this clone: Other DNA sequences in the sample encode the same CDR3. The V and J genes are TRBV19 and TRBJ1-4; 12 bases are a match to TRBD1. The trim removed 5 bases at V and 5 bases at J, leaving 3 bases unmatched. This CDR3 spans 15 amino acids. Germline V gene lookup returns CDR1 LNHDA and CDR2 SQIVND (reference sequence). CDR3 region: CASSGTGGANEKLFF. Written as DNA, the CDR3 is TGTGCCAGTAGTGGGACAGGGGGCGCGAATGAAAAACTGTTTTTT.

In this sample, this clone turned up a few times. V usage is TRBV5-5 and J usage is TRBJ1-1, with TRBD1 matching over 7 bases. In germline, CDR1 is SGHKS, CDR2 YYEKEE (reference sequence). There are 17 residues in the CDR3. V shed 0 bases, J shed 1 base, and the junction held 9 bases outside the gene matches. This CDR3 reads CASSLGVGGQRNTEAFF. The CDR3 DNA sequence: TGTGCCAGCAGCTTGGGGGTAGGGGGACAGAGGAACACTGAAGCTTTCTTT.

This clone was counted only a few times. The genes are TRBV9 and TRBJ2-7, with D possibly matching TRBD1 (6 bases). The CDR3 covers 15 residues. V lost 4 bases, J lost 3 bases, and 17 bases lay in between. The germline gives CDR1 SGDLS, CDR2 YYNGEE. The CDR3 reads CASSTDPGTHYEQYF. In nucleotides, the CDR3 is TGTGCCAGCAGCACTGATCCCGGGACACACTACGAGCAGTACTTC.

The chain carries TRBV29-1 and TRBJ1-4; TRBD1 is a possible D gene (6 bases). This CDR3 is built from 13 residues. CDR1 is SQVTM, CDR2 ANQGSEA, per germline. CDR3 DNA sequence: TGCAGTGCCGAGTCGGGGGGCAGGGAAAAACTGTTTTTT. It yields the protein CSAESGGREKLFF.

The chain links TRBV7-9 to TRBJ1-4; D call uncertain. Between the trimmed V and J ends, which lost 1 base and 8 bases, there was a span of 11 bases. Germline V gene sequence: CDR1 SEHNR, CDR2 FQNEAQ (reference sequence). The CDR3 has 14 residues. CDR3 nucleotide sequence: TGTGCCAGCAGCTTAGAGAGTCAGCCCGAAAAACTGTTTTTT. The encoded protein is CASSLESQPEKLFF.

This CDR3 is CASGSSRTSGTYTGELFF. For the CDR3, the DNA is TGTGCTAGTGGTTCGTCTCGGACTAGCGGAACCTACACCGGGGAGCTGTTTTTT. The rearrangement joins TRBV12-5 to TRBJ2-2, with 10 bases identical to TRBD2. The J segment lost 3 bases and the V segment lost 4 bases, leaving 11 bases of the junction unmatched. This CDR3 comprises 18 residues. Germline V gene data show CDR1 as LGHNT and CDR2 as FRNRAP.

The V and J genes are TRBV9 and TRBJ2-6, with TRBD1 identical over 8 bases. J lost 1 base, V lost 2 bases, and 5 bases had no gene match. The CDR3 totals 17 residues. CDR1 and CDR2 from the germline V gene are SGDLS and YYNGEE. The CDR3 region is CASSVQGASSGANVLTF. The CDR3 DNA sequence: TGTGCCAGCAGCGTCCAGGGGGCGAGTTCTGGGGCCAACGTCCTGACTTTC.

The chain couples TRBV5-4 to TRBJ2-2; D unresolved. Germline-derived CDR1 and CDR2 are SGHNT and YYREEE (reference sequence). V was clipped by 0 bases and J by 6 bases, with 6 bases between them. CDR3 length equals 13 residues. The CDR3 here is CASSLESSGELFF. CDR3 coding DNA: TGTGCCAGCAGCTTGGAATCTTCCGGGGAGCTGTTTTTT.

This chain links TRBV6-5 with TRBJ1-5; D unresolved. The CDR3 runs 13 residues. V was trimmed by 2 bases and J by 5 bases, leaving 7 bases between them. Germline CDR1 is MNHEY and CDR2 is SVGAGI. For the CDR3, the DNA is TGTGCCAGCAGTTACCGTTTAGATCAGCCCCAGCATTTT. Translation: CASSYRLDQPQHF.

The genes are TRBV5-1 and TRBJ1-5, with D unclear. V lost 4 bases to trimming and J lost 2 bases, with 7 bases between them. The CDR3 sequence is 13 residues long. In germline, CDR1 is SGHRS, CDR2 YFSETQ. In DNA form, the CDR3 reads TGCGCCAGCAGCCCCACCGGCAATCAGCCCCAGCATTTT. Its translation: CASSPTGNQPQHF.

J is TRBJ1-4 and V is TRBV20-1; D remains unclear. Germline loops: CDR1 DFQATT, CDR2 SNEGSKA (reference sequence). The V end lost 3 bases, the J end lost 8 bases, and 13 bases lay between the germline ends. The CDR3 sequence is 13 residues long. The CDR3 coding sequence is TGCAGTGCTAGTAGGGTCGGGCGGGAAAAACTGTTTTTT. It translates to CSASRVGREKLFF.

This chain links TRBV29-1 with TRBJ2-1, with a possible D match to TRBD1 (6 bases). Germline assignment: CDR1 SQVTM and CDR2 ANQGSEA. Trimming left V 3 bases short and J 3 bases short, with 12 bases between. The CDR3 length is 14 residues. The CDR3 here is CSVDGTPLYNEQFF. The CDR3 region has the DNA TGCAGCGTTGACGGGACACCCCTCTACAATGAGCAGTTCTTC.

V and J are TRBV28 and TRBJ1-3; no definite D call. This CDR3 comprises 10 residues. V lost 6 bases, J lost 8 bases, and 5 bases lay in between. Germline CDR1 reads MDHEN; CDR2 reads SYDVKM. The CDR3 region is CASRGHTIYF. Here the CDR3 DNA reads TGTGCCAGCAGGGGTCACACCATATATTTT. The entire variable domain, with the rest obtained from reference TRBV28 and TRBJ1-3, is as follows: DVKVTQSSRYLVKRTGEKVFLECVQDMDHENMFWYRQDPGLGLRLIYFSYDVKMKEKGDIPEGYSVSREKKERFSLILESASTNQTSMYLCASRGHTIYFGEGSWLTVV.